The 22 T cell receptor beta chains below come from one sample, sequenced in a study of graft-versus-host responses after intestinal transplantation. Sequencing used immunoSEQ multiplex PCR; TCRdb keeps in-frame clones, though not all of them. The table lists some 90,000 clones, approximately 90% of them singletons. Their antigens remain unidentified. The source material was unstimulated CD8+ T cells sorted from spleen or lymph node cells, sampled before transplant. The receptors here all came from a human donor who was the organ donor for an intestinal transplant.

V is TRBV19 and J is TRBJ1-1; D possibly corresponds to TRBD1 (5 bases). V gave up 5 bases and J gave up 4 bases, with 8 bases separating them. The CDR3 loop spans 12 amino acids. CDR1 and CDR2 (germline): LNHDA, SQIVND (reference sequence). As DNA, the CDR3 is TGTGCCAGTAGTTGGGGGGGCACTGAAGCTTTCTTT. Translated, it gives CASSWGGTEAFF. Full variable domain (outside the CDR3, taken from reference TRBV19 and TRBJ1-1): DGGITQSPKYLFRKEGQNVTLSCEQNLNHDAMYWYRQDPGQGLRLIYYSQIVNDFQKGDIAEGYSVSREKKESFPLTVTSAQKNPTAFYLCASSWGGTEAFFGQGTRLTVV.

The genes are TRBV27 and TRBJ2-7, with D hard to call. The CDR3 runs 13 residues. Germline V lookup: CDR1 MNHEY, CDR2 SMNVEV (reference sequence). V lost 3 bases and J lost 0, with 6 bases in between. The CDR3 region has the DNA TGTGCCAGCAGTTTTAGTCCCTCCTACGAGCAGTACTTC. Protein: CASSFSPSYEQYF.

The chain carries TRBV7-9 and TRBJ1-3, with unresolved D. The CDR3 extends over 15 amino acids. Deletions cut 3 bases from V and 4 bases from J, with 13 bases between. Germline V gene sequence: CDR1 SEHNR, CDR2 FQNEAQ (reference sequence). The chain's CDR3 is CASSLRVSLGNTIYF. Here the CDR3 DNA reads TGTGCCAGCAGCTTGAGGGTTAGTCTCGGAAACACCATATATTTT.

This chain links TRBV20-1 with TRBJ2-2; no firm D call. Per the germline V gene, CDR1 is DFQATT and CDR2 is SNEGSKA (reference sequence). V lost 3 bases, J lost 7 bases, and 6 bases lay in between. The CDR3 consists of 11 residues. The CDR3 nucleotides are TGCAGTGCTAGCCTAGACGGGGAGCTGTTTTTT. Translated: CSASLDGELFF.

V is TRBV2 and J is TRBJ2-5, with 11 bases that match TRBD1. The CDR3 is 16 residues long. Per the germline V gene, CDR1 is SNHLY and CDR2 is FYNNEI. Unmatched junction bases numbered 12, after V lost 7 bases and J lost 5 bases. This CDR3 is CASIRGQGAPWETQYF. In DNA, the CDR3 is TGTGCCAGCATTAGAGGACAGGGGGCCCCTTGGGAGACCCAGTACTTC.

The chain couples TRBV9 to TRBJ2-5; possible D gene TRBD1, 6 bases. V dropped 3 bases and J dropped 2 bases, with 14 bases sitting between them. The CDR3 extends over 15 amino acids. Looked up from germline, CDR1 is SGDLS and CDR2 is YYNGEE. DNA of the CDR3: TGTGCCAGCAGCGAGCGGACAGACCTACAAGAGACCCAGTACTTC. Amino acid sequence: CASSERTDLQETQYF.

The gene calls are TRBV6-6 and TRBJ2-1; TRBD1 matches 10 bases. CDR1 and CDR2 (germline): MNHNY, SVGAGI (reference sequence). This CDR3 has 14 amino acids. V was clipped by 7 bases and J by 7 bases; unmatched bases: 7. Here the CDR3 DNA reads TGTGCCAGCACCCTGACAGGGGGCACGAATGAGCAGTTCTTC. This codes for CASTLTGGTNEQFF.

The chain couples TRBV7-9 to TRBJ1-2; TRBD1 might be the D (5 bases). The CDR3 contains 12 residues. Trimming removed 5 bases at V and 11 bases at J, with 15 bases between. Germline CDR1 SEHNR, CDR2 FQNEAQ (reference sequence). CDR3 coding DNA: TGTGCCAGCAGCGCACAGGAGGGAGTATACACCTTC. Translation: CASSAQEGVYTF.

V and J are TRBV23-1 and TRBJ2-3; TRBD2 matches 9 bases. TRBV23-1 counts as an open reading frame of uncertain function. The CDR3 extends over 17 amino acids. V was clipped by 0 bases and J by 2 bases; unmatched bases: 6. The DNA for the CDR3 is TGCGCCAGCAGTCAATCGCGGGTAGCGGGGGACACAGATACGCAGTATTTT. Translated: CASSQSRVAGDTDTQYF.

This rearrangement joins TRBV28 to TRBJ1-2; D perhaps matches TRBD1 (6 bases). CDR1 and CDR2 (germline): MDHEN, SYDVKM. The length of the CDR3 is 15 residues. Between the trimmed V and J ends, which lost 5 bases and 3 bases, there was a span of 16 bases. The chain's CDR3 is CASSGDRTWDYGYTF. In DNA, the CDR3 is TGTGCCAGCAGTGGAGACAGGACTTGGGACTATGGCTACACCTTC.

On this clone itself: This CDR3 is missing its conserved last phenylalanine or tryptophan, likely due to a read error. V is TRBV7-6 and J is TRBJ1-2, with 7 bases aligning to TRBD1. Trimming took 5 bases from V and 5 from J; bases not matched to a gene: 8. Germline V gene data show CDR1 as SGHVS and CDR2 as FNYEAQ. The CDR3 contains 14 residues. CDR3 sequence: CASSATGSLYGYTS. The CDR3 bases are TGTGCCAGCAGCGCGACAGGGTCCCTATATGGCTACACCTCC.

J is TRBJ2-1 and V is TRBV5-6; D remains unclear. Germline CDR1 reads SGHDT; CDR2 reads YYEEEE. The CDR3 spans 13 residues. V lost 4 bases and J 10 bases, leaving 15 bases between the germline ends. The chain's CDR3 is CASSRMITVEQFF. For the CDR3, the DNA is TGTGCCAGCAGCCGAATGATAACAGTCGAGCAGTTCTTC.

This sequence joins TRBV9 and TRBJ2-3; 12 nucleotides agree with TRBD2. With 4 bases clipped from V and 1 base from J, the junction kept 7 bases outside the gene matches. From germline, CDR1 is SGDLS and CDR2 YYNGEE. The CDR3 covers 17 residues. The CDR3 reads CASSPRLAGARTDTQYF. The CDR3 nucleotides read TGTGCCAGCAGCCCCCGACTAGCGGGGGCGCGCACAGATACGCAGTATTTT.

This clone was found once. The gene calls are TRBV9 and TRBJ2-2; the match to TRBD2 covers 9 bases. The CDR3 has 17 residues. V dropped 4 bases and J dropped 2; count of bases not matched to a gene: 9. Germline loops: CDR1 SGDLS, CDR2 YYNGEE. The CDR3 spells CASSPYSGGYNTGELFF. CDR3 DNA: TGTGCCAGCAGCCCCTATAGCGGGGGCTACAACACCGGGGAGCTGTTTTTT.

This chain joins TRBV7-9 and TRBJ2-5, with 12 bases identical to TRBD2. This CDR3 spans 16 amino acids. Germline values: CDR1 SEHNR, CDR2 FQNEAQ (reference sequence). V was clipped by 3 bases and J by 2 bases; unmatched bases: 4. In nucleotides, the CDR3 is TGTGCCAGCAGCTTTAGGACTAGCGGGAAGCAAGAGACCCAGTACTTC. It translates to CASSFRTSGKQETQYF.

The chain combines TRBV4-1 with TRBJ1-6, with 7 nucleotides matching TRBD1. This CDR3 has 18 residues. V gave up 2 bases and J gave up 3 bases; unmatched junction bases: 10. Germline-derived CDR1 and CDR2 are MGHRA and YSYEKL. The CDR3, as DNA: TGCGCCAGCAGCCAAATCAACAGGGGAAACTACTATAATTCACCCCTCCACTTT. Protein: CASSQINRGNYYNSPLHF.

This clone appeared a few times. The V call is TRBV19, the J call TRBJ1-1; D remains unclear. V gave up 5 bases and J gave up 7 bases, with 11 bases separating them. This CDR3 region has 12 residues. The germline CDR1 and CDR2 sequences are LNHDA and SQIVND (reference sequence). The CDR3: CASSDSWYEAFF. DNA of the CDR3: TGTGCCAGTAGTGACTCGTGGTATGAAGCTTTCTTT.

This sequence joins TRBV9 and TRBJ1-1, with D tentatively TRBD1 (5 bases). Germline values: CDR1 SGDLS, CDR2 YYNGEE. CDR3 length: 15 amino acids. V lost 1 base and J 0 bases, leaving 10 bases between the germline ends. Here the CDR3 reads CASSVWADMNTEAFF. CDR3 coding DNA: TGTGCCAGCAGCGTATGGGCGGACATGAACACTGAAGCTTTCTTT. Combining the CDR3 with reference TRBV9 and TRBJ1-1 gives the whole variable domain DSGVTQTPKHLITATGQRVTLRCSPRSGDLSVYWYQQSLDQGLQFLIQYYNGEERAKGNILERFSAQQFPDLHSELNLSSLELGDSALYFCASSVWADMNTEAFFGQGTRLTVV.

The chain employs TRBV7-9 and TRBJ2-3; D is possibly TRBD1 (6 bases). Trimming pared 6 bases from V and 9 bases from J, leaving 19 bases between. Germline lookup yields CDR1 SEHNR and CDR2 FQNEAQ (reference sequence). The CDR3 is 14 residues long. CDR3 sequence reads: CASRQGLAFGTQYF. As DNA, the CDR3 is TGTGCCAGCAGACAGGGCCTAGCATTCGGCACGCAGTATTTT.

V gene TRBV19 combines with J gene TRBJ2-1, with a weak D call TRBD2 (6 bases). Between the trimmed V and J ends, which lost 5 bases and 4 bases, there was a span of 12 bases. Germline V gene lookup returns CDR1 LNHDA and CDR2 SQIVND (reference sequence). CDR3 length equals 14 residues. CDR3 sequence reads: CASSGAGPYNEQFF. The CDR3 DNA reads as TGTGCCAGTAGTGGAGCGGGTCCGTACAATGAGCAGTTCTTC.

This chain connects TRBV11-2 to TRBJ2-3; 10 bases agree with TRBD1. This CDR3 has 19 residues. V was pared by 2 bases and J by 0 bases, with 11 bases of the junction left unmatched. Germline-derived CDR1 and CDR2 are SGHAT and FQNNGV. The CDR3 sequence is CASSLTYGTGVGSTDTQYF. The CDR3 DNA is TGTGCCAGCAGCTTAACGTATGGGACAGGGGTAGGGAGCACAGATACGCAGTATTTT.

The chain recombines TRBV7-6 with TRBJ1-5; TRBD1 matches 9 bases. The CDR3 sequence is 13 residues long. Losses at the gene ends were 8 bases for V and 7 bases for J; bases not matched to a gene: 6. The germline CDR1 and CDR2 sequences are SGHVS and FNYEAQ. CDR3 in amino acids: CASSRQGGQPQHF. CDR3 sequence (DNA): TGTGCCAGCTCGCGACAGGGGGGCCAGCCCCAGCATTTT.